Listed below are T cell receptor beta chains from one sample, sequenced in a study of lymphopenia after photon versus proton radiotherapy. TCRdb's copy holds only in-frame clones and misses some; the assay was immunoSEQ multiplex PCR. Of more than 30,000 clones in the sample, approximately 89% were seen once. The material was peripheral blood, obtained from a patient treated with proton-based radiotherapy. The receptors were gathered from a woman aged 70-85 years with pancreatic cancer. Some clones in this sample may be carry-over from other donors' samples. Both conserved end residues are part of each CDR3.

v_gene,j_gene,CDR3aa
TRBV19,TRBJ2-7,CASSRGQTYEQYF
TRBV2,TRBJ2-2,CASIGTSNTGELFF
TRBV9,TRBJ2-6,CASSVGGERGTASYSGANVLTF
TRBV7-2,TRBJ2-5,CASSNSDFQETQYF
TRBV4-2,TRBJ2-5,CASSQGDGEGETQYF
TRBV2,TRBJ1-2,CASSDTAGLYGYTF
TRBV6-5,TRBJ1-1,CASSPGTGRAFF
TRBV29-1,TRBJ1-2,CSVEDWAGGGYTF
TRBV19,TRBJ2-5,CASRPLAGQTQYF
TRBV6-1,TRBJ1-1,CASSEQGLLSNTEAFF
TRBV6-5,TRBJ1-1,CASSYRQGPEAFF
TRBV7-6,TRBJ1-1,CASSLRAGDTEAFF
TRBV27,TRBJ2-7,CASGPSGLEASYEQYF
TRBV5-6,TRBJ2-3,CASSLATSGRSGDTQYF
TRBV13,TRBJ2-2,CASSLNRVIGELFF
TRBV7-2,TRBJ1-2,CASGDTFNYGYTF
TRBV19,TRBJ2-7,CASSLGTPFTPTYEQYF
TRBV27,TRBJ2-3,CASSLSDYTDTQYF
TRBV7-9,TRBJ1-1,CASSLSGTRGTEAFF
TRBV7-2,TRBJ2-7,CASSIGGEGRKQYF
TRBV28,TRBJ2-1,CASSDPGLVGDEQFF
TRBV7-3,TRBJ2-1,CASREKTGTEQFF
TRBV25-1,TRBJ2-2,CASSDLAGINTGELFF
TRBV27,TRBJ1-5,CASSLTAGGDQPQHF
TRBV11-2,TRBJ1-2,CASSRGENGYTF
TRBV5-1,TRBJ2-2,CASSLSPSGSWTGELFF
TRBV27,TRBJ2-7,CASSFAAGTPREQYF
TRBV9,TRBJ1-2,CASSVGGRYGYTF
TRBV6-1,TRBJ1-1,CASGGGLNTEAFF
TRBV29-1,TRBJ2-3,CSVVASARDTQYF
TRBV5-6,TRBJ2-1,CASSLSGAYNEQFF
TRBV5-6,TRBJ2-2,CASSLGLVGTGELFF
TRBV6-6,TRBJ2-3,CASSPRSDTQYF
TRBV19,TRBJ1-5,CASSISSRVNNQPQHF
TRBV27,TRBJ1-5,CASSPHFSRGNQPQHF
TRBV2,TRBJ2-2,CASSDIGRAHTGELFF
TRBV15,TRBJ1-5,CATVRQHSNQPQHF
TRBV6-4,TRBJ2-1,CASSATYPNEQFF
TRBV6-6,TRBJ2-7,CASSRPGQGAPEQYF
TRBV28,TRBJ2-5,CASSPGTSGSYETQYF
TRBV11-2,TRBJ2-5,CASSVGHQETQYF
TRBV7-2,TRBJ2-7,CASSLATVSYEQYF
TRBV6-5,TRBJ2-1,CASARRESYNEQFF
TRBV27,TRBJ1-2,CATKGQFYGYTF
TRBV9,TRBJ2-1,CASSVEEAGALEQFF